This T cell receptor beta chain was captured in a study of tumor-infiltrating lymphocytes in primary liver carcinoma. Study-wide background: Ages ranged from 30 to 69, with HCC or mixed HCC-cholangiocarcinoma. The study's findings and limits: It was in tumors, not blood, that the top-250-clone fraction was significantly higher (p = 0.039).

Researchers generated TCR beta cDNA from about 500 ng of total RNA, relying on a constant-region primer. Three-round nested multiplex PCR performed with slightly modified ARM-PCR produced the TCR beta libraries. A C-beta reverse primer was combined with TRBV1-TRBV30 forward primers in the first two PCR rounds, and each round had approximately 10 cycles. TCRdb reprocessed the multiplex PCR reads via MiXCR and lists one record per CDR3 protein. The sample lists roughly 80,000 distinct CDR3 sequences; 69% were seen once. This clonotype was counted ten times or more. Its antigen is undetermined. Co-extraction of RNA and DNA was performed on roughly 17-32 mg of unsorted bulk tissue. The CDR3 covers 14 residues. In germline, CDR1 is LGHNA, CDR2 YSLEER. The V end lost 2 bases, the J end lost 6 bases, and 10 bases lay between the germline ends.

This clonotype was sampled from a man aged 40-49 years with primary liver carcinoma and hepatitis B virus infection. The sample taken for sequencing was tumor-adjacent normal liver tissue. The chain joins TRBV4-3 to TRBJ2-2; no clear D. Written as DNA, the CDR3 is TGCGCCAGCAGCCAACTAACTACGGCCGGGGAGCTGTTTTTT. This encodes CASSQLTTAGELFF.